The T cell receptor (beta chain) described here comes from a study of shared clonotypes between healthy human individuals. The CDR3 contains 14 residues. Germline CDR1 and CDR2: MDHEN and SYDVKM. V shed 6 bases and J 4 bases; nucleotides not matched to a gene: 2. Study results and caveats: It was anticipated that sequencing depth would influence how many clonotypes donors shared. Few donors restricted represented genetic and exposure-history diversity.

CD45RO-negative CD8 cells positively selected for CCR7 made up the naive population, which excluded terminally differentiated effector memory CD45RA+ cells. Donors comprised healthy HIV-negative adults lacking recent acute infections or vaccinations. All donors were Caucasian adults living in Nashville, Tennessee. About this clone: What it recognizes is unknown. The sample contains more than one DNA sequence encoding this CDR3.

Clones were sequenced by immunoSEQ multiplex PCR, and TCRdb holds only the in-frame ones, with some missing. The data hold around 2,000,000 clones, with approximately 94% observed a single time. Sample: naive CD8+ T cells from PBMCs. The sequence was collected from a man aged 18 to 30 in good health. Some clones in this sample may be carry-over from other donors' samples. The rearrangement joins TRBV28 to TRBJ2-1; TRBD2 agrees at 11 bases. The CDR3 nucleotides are TGTGCCAGCAGCCTAGCGGGAGGTTACAATGAGCAGTTCTTC. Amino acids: CASSLAGGYNEQFF.